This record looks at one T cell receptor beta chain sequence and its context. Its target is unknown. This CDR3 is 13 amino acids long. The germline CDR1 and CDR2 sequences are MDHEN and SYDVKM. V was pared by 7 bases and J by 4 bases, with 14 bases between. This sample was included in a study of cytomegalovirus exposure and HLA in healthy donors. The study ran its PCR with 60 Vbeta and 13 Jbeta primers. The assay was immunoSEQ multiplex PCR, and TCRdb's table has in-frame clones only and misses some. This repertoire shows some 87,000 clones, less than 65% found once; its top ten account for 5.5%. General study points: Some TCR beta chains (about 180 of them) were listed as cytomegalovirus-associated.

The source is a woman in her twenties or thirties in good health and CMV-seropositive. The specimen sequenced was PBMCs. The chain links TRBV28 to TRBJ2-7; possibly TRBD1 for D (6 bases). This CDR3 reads CASTSNRVYEQYF. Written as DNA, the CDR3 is TGTGCCAGCACCTCTAACAGGGTTTACGAGCAGTACTTC.